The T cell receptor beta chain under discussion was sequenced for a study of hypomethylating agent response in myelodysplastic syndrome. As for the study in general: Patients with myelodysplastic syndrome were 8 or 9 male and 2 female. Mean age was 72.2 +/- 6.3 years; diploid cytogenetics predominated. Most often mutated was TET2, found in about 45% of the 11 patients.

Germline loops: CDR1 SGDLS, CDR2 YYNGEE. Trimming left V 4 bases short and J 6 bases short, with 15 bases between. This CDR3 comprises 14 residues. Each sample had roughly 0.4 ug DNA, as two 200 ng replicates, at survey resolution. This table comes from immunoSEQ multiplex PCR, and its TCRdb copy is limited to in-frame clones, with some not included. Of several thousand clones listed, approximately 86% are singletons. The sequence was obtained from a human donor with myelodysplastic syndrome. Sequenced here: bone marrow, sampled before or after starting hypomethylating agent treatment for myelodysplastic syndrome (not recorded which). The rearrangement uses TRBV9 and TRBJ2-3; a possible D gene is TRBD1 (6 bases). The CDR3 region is CASSPRTVKDTQYF. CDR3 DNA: TGTGCCAGCAGCCCCCGGACAGTAAAGGATACGCAGTATTTT. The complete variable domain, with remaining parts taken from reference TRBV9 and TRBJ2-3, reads DSGVTQTPKHLITATGQRVTLRCSPRSGDLSVYWYQQSLDQGLQFLIQYYNGEERAKGNILERFSAQQFPDLHSELNLSSLELGDSALYFCASSPRTVKDTQYFGPGTRLTVL.